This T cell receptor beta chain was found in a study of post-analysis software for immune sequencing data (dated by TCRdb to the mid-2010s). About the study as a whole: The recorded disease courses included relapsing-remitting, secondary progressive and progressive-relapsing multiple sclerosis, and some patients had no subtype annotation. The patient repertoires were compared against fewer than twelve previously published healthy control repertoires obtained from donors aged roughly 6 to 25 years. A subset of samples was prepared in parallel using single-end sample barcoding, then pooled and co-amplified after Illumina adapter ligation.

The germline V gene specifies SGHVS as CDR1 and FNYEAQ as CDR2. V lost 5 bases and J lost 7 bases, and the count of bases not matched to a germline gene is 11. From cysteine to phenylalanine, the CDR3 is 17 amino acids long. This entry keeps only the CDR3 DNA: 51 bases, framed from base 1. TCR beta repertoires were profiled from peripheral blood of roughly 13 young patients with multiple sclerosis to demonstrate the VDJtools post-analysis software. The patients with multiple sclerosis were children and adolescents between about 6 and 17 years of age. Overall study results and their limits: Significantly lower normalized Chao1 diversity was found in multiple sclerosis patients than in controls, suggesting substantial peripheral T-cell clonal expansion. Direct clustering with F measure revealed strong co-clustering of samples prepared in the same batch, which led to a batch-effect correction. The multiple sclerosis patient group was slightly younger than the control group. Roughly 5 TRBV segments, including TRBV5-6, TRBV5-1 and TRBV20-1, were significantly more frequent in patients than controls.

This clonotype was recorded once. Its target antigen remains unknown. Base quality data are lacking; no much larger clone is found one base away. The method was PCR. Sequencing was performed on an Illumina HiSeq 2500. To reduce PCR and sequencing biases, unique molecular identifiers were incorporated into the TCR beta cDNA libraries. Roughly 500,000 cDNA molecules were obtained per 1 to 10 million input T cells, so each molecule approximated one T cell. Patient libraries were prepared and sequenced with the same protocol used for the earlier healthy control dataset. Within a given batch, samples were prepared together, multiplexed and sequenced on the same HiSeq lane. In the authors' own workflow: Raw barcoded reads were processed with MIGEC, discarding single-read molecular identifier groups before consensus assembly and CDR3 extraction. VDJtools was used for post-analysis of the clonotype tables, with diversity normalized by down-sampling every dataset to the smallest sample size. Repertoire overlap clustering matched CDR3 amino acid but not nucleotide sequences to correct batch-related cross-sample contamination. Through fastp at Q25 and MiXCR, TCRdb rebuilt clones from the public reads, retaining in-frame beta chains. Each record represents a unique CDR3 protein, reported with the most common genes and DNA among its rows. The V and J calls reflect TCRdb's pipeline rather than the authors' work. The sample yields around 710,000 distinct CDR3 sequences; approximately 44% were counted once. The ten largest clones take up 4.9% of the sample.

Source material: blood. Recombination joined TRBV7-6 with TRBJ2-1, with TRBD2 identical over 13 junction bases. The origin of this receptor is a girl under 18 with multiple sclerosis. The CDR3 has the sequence CASSTRLAGGQSNEQFF. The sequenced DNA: TGTGCCAGCAGCACTCGACTAGCGGGAGGCCAATCGAATGAGCAGTTCTTC.